What follows are 18 T cell receptor beta chains derived from one specimen sequenced in a study of blood T cell repertoires in COVID-19. Sequenced by immunoSEQ multiplex PCR; TCRdb stores in-frame clones only, minus some. The sample lists 300,000 to 400,000 clones, 88% seen once, with less than 1.5% in the top ten. The sequenced sample consisted of PBMCs or T cells enriched from blood (not recorded which). All receptors derive from a woman under 30 who had recovered from COVID-19.

The chain is built from TRBV5-1 and TRBJ1-1; D might be TRBD1 (6 bases). Trimming cost V 6 bases and J 0 bases, with 24 bases left between them. From germline, CDR1 is SGHRS and CDR2 YFSETQ. The CDR3 length is 18 residues. Here the CDR3 DNA reads TGCGCCAGCACCCCTACGCCCCCAAACAGGGAAATGAACACTGAAGCTTTCTTT. Translating gives CASTPTPPNREMNTEAFF.

The J gene is TRBJ1-5, the V gene TRBV7-9; 7 positions agree with TRBD1. Germline V gene data show CDR1 as SEHNR and CDR2 as FQNEAQ (reference sequence). The CDR3 has 14 amino acids. V lost 5 bases and J lost 6; bases outside the gene matches: 7. CDR3 DNA: TGTGCCAGCAGCCAAAACAGGGGTCGTCAGCCCCAGCATTTT. This gives the protein CASSQNRGRQPQHF.

The rearrangement links TRBV7-9 to TRBJ1-1, with D perhaps matching TRBD1 (6 bases). V lost 4 bases and J lost 6, with 15 bases in between. CDR3 length: 14 amino acids. CDR1 and CDR2 (germline): SEHNR, FQNEAQ (reference sequence). The CDR3 region is CASSSMTGGPEAFF. DNA of the CDR3: TGTGCCAGCAGCTCCATGACTGGGGGCCCTGAAGCTTTCTTT. Variable domain in full (rest from reference TRBV7-9 and TRBJ1-1): DTGVSQNPRHKITKRGQNVTFRCDPISEHNRLYWYRQTLGQGPEFLTYFQNEAQLEKSRLLSDRFSAERPKGSFSTLEIQRTEQGDSAMYLCASSSMTGGPEAFFGQGTRLTVV.

The CDR3 DNA is TGTGCCAGTAGTATGATGGCATACACTGAAGCTTTCTTT. Its translation is CASSMMAYTEAFF. V and J are TRBV19 and TRBJ1-1; no clear D. Trimming cost V 3 bases and J 3 bases, with 8 bases left between them. The CDR3 spans 13 residues. CDR1 and CDR2 (germline): LNHDA, SQIVND (reference sequence).

Details on this clone: The sample holds other DNA sequences that translate to the same CDR3. V gene TRBV9 combines with J gene TRBJ2-3, with 7 bases matching TRBD1. Germline CDR1 and CDR2: SGDLS and YYNGEE. V trimming: 0 bases; J trimming: 1 base; junction bases outside the gene matches: 2. This CDR3 region has 15 residues. The chain's CDR3 is CASSVGGGRTDTQYF. Here the CDR3 DNA reads TGTGCCAGCAGCGTAGGAGGGGGCCGCACAGATACGCAGTATTTT. Full variable domain (remainder filled in from reference TRBV9 and TRBJ2-3): DSGVTQTPKHLITATGQRVTLRCSPRSGDLSVYWYQQSLDQGLQFLIQYYNGEERAKGNILERFSAQQFPDLHSELNLSSLELGDSALYFCASSVGGGRTDTQYFGPGTRLTVL.

The rearrangement uses TRBV12-5 and TRBJ2-1, with D unclear. Trimming shortened V by 7 bases and J by 7 bases, and 5 bases separated the two germline ends. CDR1 is LGHNT, CDR2 FRNRAP, per germline. The CDR3 loop spans 10 amino acids. The CDR3: CASALNEQFF. The CDR3 DNA follows: TGTGCTAGTGCCCTGAATGAGCAGTTCTTC.

This clone was recorded a few times. V usage is TRBV28 and J usage is TRBJ2-2; 7 bases are a match to TRBD1. Germline V gene sequence: CDR1 MDHEN, CDR2 SYDVKM. There are 17 residues in the CDR3. V shed 5 bases and J 0 bases; nucleotides not matched to a gene: 9. The CDR3 coding sequence is TGTGCCAGCAGTCCACTAGGGACAGCCCCGAACACCGGGGAGCTGTTTTTT. Amino acid sequence: CASSPLGTAPNTGELFF.

The chain combines TRBV18 with TRBJ2-4; D unclear. This CDR3 comprises 12 residues. The V gene's germline CDR1 is KGHSH and CDR2 LQKENI. With 6 bases removed from V and 8 bases from J, the gap between germline ends came to 11 bases. This chain's CDR3 is CASSDQVDIQYF. CDR3 bases: TGTGCCAGCTCCGATCAGGTGGACATTCAGTACTTC.

The chain carries TRBV11-2 and TRBJ2-1, with a possible D match to TRBD2 (6 bases). The CDR3 has 17 amino acids. V was trimmed by 1 base and J by 0 bases, leaving 13 bases between them. Germline lookup yields CDR1 SGHAT and CDR2 FQNNGV. Here the CDR3 DNA reads TGTGCCAGCAGCTTAGGGGGACTTGGGGTCTCCTACAATGAGCAGTTCTTC. This gives the protein CASSLGGLGVSYNEQFF.

The chain joins TRBV18 to TRBJ1-1; D gene unclear. Germline V CDR1 and CDR2: KGHSH, LQKENI. With 3 bases removed from V and 2 bases from J, the gap between germline ends came to 7 bases. The CDR3 extends over 13 amino acids. As DNA, the CDR3 is TGTGCCAGCTCACCGTTTTATAACACTGAAGCTTTCTTT. As protein: CASSPFYNTEAFF.

The chain combines TRBV29-1 with TRBJ2-7, with 10 positions matching TRBD1. Germline CDR1 reads SQVTM; CDR2 reads ANQGSEA. The CDR3 spans 12 residues. The V segment lost 6 bases and the J segment 5 bases; nucleotides outside the gene matches: 4. CDR3 nucleotides: TGCAGCGTGACAGGGGGCGCGAACGAGCAGTACTTC. Amino acid sequence: CSVTGGANEQYF.

This chain links TRBV5-4 with TRBJ1-2, with 12 positions matching TRBD1. Trimming cost V 0 bases and J 8 bases; bases outside gene matches: 5. Looked up from germline, CDR1 is SGHNT and CDR2 is YYREEE (reference sequence). The CDR3 runs 15 residues. Here the CDR3 reads CASSLARDRGQGYTF. The CDR3 DNA follows: TGTGCCAGCAGCTTGGCCCGGGACAGGGGGCAAGGCTACACCTTC.

The chain carries TRBV30 and TRBJ1-1; D may be TRBD1 (5 bases). CDR1 GTSNPN and CDR2 SVGIG come from the germline V gene (reference sequence). The CDR3 consists of 13 residues. The V end lost 3 bases, the J end lost 5 bases, and 13 bases lay between the germline ends. Written as DNA, the CDR3 is TGTGCCTGGAGCAGGGTGGGTTGGACTGAAGCTTTCTTT. The encoded protein is CAWSRVGWTEAFF. Full variable domain (missing parts from reference TRBV30 and TRBJ1-1): SQTIHQWPATLVQPVGSPLSLECTVEGTSNPNLYWYRQAAGRGLQLLFYSVGIGQISSEVPQNLSASRPQDRQFILSSKKLLLSDSGFYLCAWSRVGWTEAFFGQGTRLTVV.

The J gene is TRBJ1-2, the V gene TRBV6-5; D may be TRBD1 (5 bases). V dropped 0 bases and J dropped 8 bases, with 10 bases sitting between them. CDR3 length: 13 residues. Per germline, CDR1 MNHEY and CDR2 SVGAGI. This CDR3 is CASSYSGPAGYTF. The CDR3, as DNA: TGTGCCAGCAGTTACTCGGGGCCAGCGGGCTACACCTTC.

The chain employs TRBV5-5 and TRBJ2-5, with 11 bases matching TRBD1. Germline V CDR1 and CDR2: SGHKS, YYEKEE (reference sequence). The CDR3 sequence is 15 residues long. V was clipped by 4 bases and J by 2 bases; unmatched bases: 4. The CDR3 DNA reads as TGTGCCAGCAGCCAGGACAGGGGGCATCAAGAGACCCAGTACTTC. Encoded protein: CASSQDRGHQETQYF.

The chain is built from TRBV21-1 and TRBJ1-1. TRBV21-1 represents a pseudogene. The CDR3 consists of 22 residues. CDR3 coding DNA: TGTGCCAGCAGCAAAGATCGTCTTAAAGTTAGGGCGGGGGAAGTAAGGAACACTGAAGCTTTCTTT. This translates into CASSKDRLKVRAGEVRNTEAFF.

The chain recombines TRBV24-1 with TRBJ1-2; 8 bases are shared with TRBD1. The J segment lost 9 bases and the V segment lost 2 bases, leaving 4 bases of the junction unmatched. CDR3 length equals 13 residues. Germline V CDR1 and CDR2: KGHDR, SFDVKD. CDR3 amino acids: CATSDWGQASYTF. CDR3 in DNA: TGTGCCACCAGTGATTGGGGACAGGCCAGCTACACCTTC.

The V gene is TRBV5-1, the J gene TRBJ2-3, with D perhaps TRBD1 (5 bases). Trimming stripped 0 bases from V and 6 bases from J, with 14 bases between. The CDR3 is 15 amino acids. From germline, CDR1 is SGHRS and CDR2 YFSETQ. The DNA of the CDR3 is TGCGCCAGCAGCTTGGACCAGGGCCCCCGGGATACGCAGTATTTT. It encodes CASSLDQGPRDTQYF.